This TCR beta chain came from a study of CD8 T cells in Susac syndrome. Overall study findings and caveats: It was acknowledged by the study that relatively few individuals were included in its TCR sequencing and HLA analysis.

Random-hexamer reverse transcription was applied to roughly 0.45 to 1 ug RNA. TCRdb passed the immunoSEQ multiplex PCR reads through MiXCR, listing each CDR3 protein once. The sample lists approximately 300,000 distinct CDR3 sequences, approximately 89% occurring once. Germline-derived CDR1 and CDR2 are SGHNT and YYREEE (reference sequence). V gave up 2 bases and J gave up 2 bases; unmatched junction bases: 4. This CDR3 spans 15 amino acids. As to this clonotype: As yet, its antigen is unknown.

The sequenced material came from CD8+ T cells from PBMCs. The gene calls are TRBV5-4 and TRBJ2-4; the match to TRBD2 covers 7 bases. This TCR came from a human donor with multiple sclerosis. This chain's CDR3 is CASSFFGGSKNIQYF. The CDR3 DNA follows: TGTGCCAGCAGCTTCTTCGGGGGGTCCAAAAACATTCAGTACTTC.